These 13 T cell receptor beta chains were all obtained from the same sample, sequenced in a study of T cell changes during pregnancy in multiple sclerosis. Libraries were prepared by immunoSEQ multiplex PCR; TCRdb keeps only in-frame clonotypes and omits some of them. The data show approximately 80,000 clones, around 93% seen once. The material was peripheral blood, obtained in the second trimester of pregnancy. The receptors here all came from a female donor in good health, enrolled as a control in a pregnancy study.

This clone has only a few counts. The chain recombines TRBV30 with TRBJ1-2; TRBD1 is a possible D gene (6 bases). The CDR3 is made up of 14 amino acids. CDR1 and CDR2 from the germline V gene are GTSNPN and SVGIG (reference sequence). Trimming stripped 0 bases from V and 7 bases from J, with 15 bases between. CDR3 protein: CAWSVRLGAGGYTF. For the CDR3, the DNA is TGTGCCTGGAGTGTACGGTTGGGGGCGGGTGGCTACACCTTC.

The chain couples TRBV27 to TRBJ1-2, with a weak D call TRBD1 (5 bases). CDR1 is MNHEY and CDR2 is SMNVEV in the germline V gene (reference sequence). The CDR3 is 13 residues long. The V and J ends lost 3 bases and 3 bases respectively, with 8 bases between them. DNA for the CDR3: TGTGCCAGCAGTTTTGACAGATACTATGGCTACACCTTC. Translation gives CASSFDRYYGYTF.

The chain employs TRBV5-1 and TRBJ1-1; a possible D gene is TRBD1 (5 bases). Germline values: CDR1 SGHRS, CDR2 YFSETQ. Trimming removed 1 base from V and 6 bases from J, with 16 bases in between. The CDR3 is 15 residues long. The CDR3 region has the DNA TGCGCCAGCAGCTTGTTAATGACAGCCAAGCCTGAAGCTTTCTTT. Its protein is CASSLLMTAKPEAFF.

V and J are TRBV4-3 and TRBJ1-5; D gene unclear. Deletions cut 0 bases from V and 2 bases from J, with 11 bases between. CDR3 length equals 16 residues. Germline V gene data show CDR1 as LGHNA and CDR2 as YSLEER. CDR3 bases: TGCGCCAGCAGCCAAGATCGGGGAAACGGCAATCAGCCCCAGCATTTT. Its protein is CASSQDRGNGNQPQHF.

This clone was found once. The V gene is TRBV5-1, the J gene TRBJ2-2; D is perhaps TRBD1 (6 bases). Germline loops: CDR1 SGHRS, CDR2 YFSETQ. V shed 5 bases and J shed 4 bases, with 9 bases lying between them. The CDR3 totals 13 residues. CDR3 nucleotide sequence: TGCGCCAGCAGGACAGGTTCCACCGGGGAGCTGTTTTTT. Its protein product is CASRTGSTGELFF.

This clone was seen only a few times. The chain is built from TRBV19 and TRBJ1-1; D unclear. Germline CDR1 and CDR2: LNHDA and SQIVND (reference sequence). Trimming removed 6 bases from V and 3 bases from J, with 20 bases in between. The CDR3 runs 16 residues. The CDR3 reads CASREYSPGKDTEAFF. The DNA for the CDR3 is TGTGCCAGTAGGGAATACAGCCCCGGGAAGGACACTGAAGCTTTCTTT.

V gene TRBV9 combines with J gene TRBJ2-2; perhaps TRBD1 as D (6 bases). The germline V gene encodes CDR1 SGDLS and CDR2 YYNGEE. V gave up 0 bases and J gave up 11 bases, with 11 bases separating them. This CDR3 is built from 13 residues. CDR3 nucleotides: TGTGCCAGCAGCGTAGGGGGGCGGTATGAGCTGTTTTTT. It yields the protein CASSVGGRYELFF. Using reference TRBV9 and TRBJ2-2 for the parts outside the CDR3, the full variable domain is DSGVTQTPKHLITATGQRVTLRCSPRSGDLSVYWYQQSLDQGLQFLIQYYNGEERAKGNILERFSAQQFPDLHSELNLSSLELGDSALYFCASSVGGRYELFFGEGSRLTVL.

This rearrangement joins TRBV6-4 to TRBJ2-1; 8 nucleotides agree with TRBD1. Trimming removed 9 bases from V and 5 bases from J; junction bases left unmatched: 6. In germline, CDR1 is MRHNA, CDR2 SNTAGT. This CDR3 region has 13 residues. Written as DNA, the CDR3 is TGTGCCAGTTCCTTGGACAGGGACAATGAGCAGTTCTTC. Its translation is CASSLDRDNEQFF.

The gene calls are TRBV5-1 and TRBJ1-5; no firm D call. Germline-derived CDR1 and CDR2 are SGHRS and YFSETQ. Between the trimmed V and J ends, which lost 0 bases and 9 bases, there was a span of 10 bases. The CDR3 sequence is 13 residues long. In nucleotides, the CDR3 is TGCGCCAGCAGCTTGGATACAGTCGGGCCCCAGCATTTT. Residues: CASSLDTVGPQHF.

J is TRBJ1-1 and V is TRBV10-3, with D perhaps TRBD1 (6 bases). The V end was cut by 11 bases, the J end by 1 base, with 14 bases between. In germline, CDR1 is ENHRY, CDR2 SYGVKD. This CDR3 spans 13 amino acids. CDR3 sequence: CAVVGQPNTEAFF. The CDR3 DNA follows: TGTGCCGTCGTTGGACAGCCGAACACTGAAGCTTTCTTT.

The genes are TRBV13 and TRBJ2-5, with D perhaps TRBD2 (6 bases). The germline CDR1 and CDR2 sequences are PRHDT and FYEKMQ (reference sequence). The V and J ends lost 1 base and 3 bases respectively, with 6 bases between them. The CDR3 has 13 residues. CDR3 coding DNA: TGTGCCAGCAGCTTAGTAGCGGAAGAGACCCAGTACTTC. Its protein product is CASSLVAEETQYF.

This rearrangement joins TRBV5-6 to TRBJ2-1; D not resolved. The V and J ends lost 2 bases and 7 bases respectively, with 7 bases between them. The germline V gene has CDR1 SGHDT and CDR2 YYEEEE. The CDR3 runs to 12 residues. CDR3 sequence: CASSLIRNEQFF. Written as DNA, the CDR3 is TGTGCCAGCAGCTTAATACGGAATGAGCAGTTCTTC.

The V call is TRBV19, the J call TRBJ2-7; tentative D call: TRBD1 (5 bases). Deletions cut 3 bases from V and 5 bases from J, with 11 bases between. CDR1 is LNHDA and CDR2 is SQIVND in the germline V gene (reference sequence). The CDR3 totals 13 residues. CDR3 protein: CASSISSGHEQYF. CDR3 nucleotide sequence: TGTGCCAGTAGTATTAGTTCAGGGCACGAGCAGTACTTC.